The source of this T cell receptor beta chain is a study of stem cell transplantation in POMP-related autoinflammatory disease. Trimming pared 3 bases from V and 3 bases from J, leaving 5 bases between. From germline, CDR1 is SEHNR and CDR2 FQNEAQ (reference sequence). The CDR3 covers 12 residues. Produced via immunoSEQ multiplex PCR; TCRdb's table is partial and in-frame only. The repertoire consists of some 65,000 clones, with approximately 90% occurring once and the leading ten covering around 0.72%. The origin of this receptor is a human patient with POMP-related autoinflammation and immune dysregulation (PRAID). A subset of T cells may come from the graft donor. The genes are TRBV7-9 and TRBJ2-5, with D uncertain. Sequencing was performed on CD4+ T cells from PBMCs, taken after stem cell transplantation. The CDR3 coding sequence is TGTGCCAGCAGCTTGCTAAAAGAGACCCAGTACTTC. Translating gives CASSLLKETQYF.